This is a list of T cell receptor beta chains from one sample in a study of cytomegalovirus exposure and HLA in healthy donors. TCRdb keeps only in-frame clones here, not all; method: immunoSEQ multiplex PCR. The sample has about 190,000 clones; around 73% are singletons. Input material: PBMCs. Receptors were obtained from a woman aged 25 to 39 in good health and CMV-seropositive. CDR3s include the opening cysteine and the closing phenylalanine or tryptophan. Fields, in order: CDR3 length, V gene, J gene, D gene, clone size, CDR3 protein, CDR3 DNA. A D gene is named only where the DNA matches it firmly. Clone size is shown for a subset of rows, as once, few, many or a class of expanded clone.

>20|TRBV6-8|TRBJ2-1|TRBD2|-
CASSYSSTSGRASSYNEQFF
TGTGCCAGCAGTTACTCGAGCACTAGCGGGAGGGCAAGCTCCTACAATGAGCAGTTCTTC
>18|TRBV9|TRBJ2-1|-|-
CASSVATGGGISYNEQFF
TGTGCCAGCAGCGTAGCTACGGGGGGCGGGATCTCCTACAATGAGCAGTTCTTC
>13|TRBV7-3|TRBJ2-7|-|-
CASSPGPSREQYF
TGTGCCAGCAGCCCAGGGCCGAGCCGCGAGCAGTACTTC
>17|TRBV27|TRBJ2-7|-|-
CASSFFGLADASYEQYF
TGTGCCAGCAGTTTTTTCGGGTTGGCAGACGCTTCCTACGAGCAGTACTTC
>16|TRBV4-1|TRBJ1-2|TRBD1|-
CASSQVGTGIIYGYTF
TGCGCCAGCAGCCAAGTGGGGACAGGGATTATCTATGGCTACACCTTC
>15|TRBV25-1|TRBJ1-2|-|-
CASSSGRALNYGYTF
TGTGCCAGCAGCTCGGGGAGGGCACTAAACTATGGCTACACCTTC
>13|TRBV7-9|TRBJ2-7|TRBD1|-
CASSGTGVHEQYF
TGTGCCAGCAGCGGGACAGGGGTCCACGAGCAGTACTTC
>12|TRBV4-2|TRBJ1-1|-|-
CACRLRNTEAFF
TGTGCCTGTCGACTGAGGAACACTGAAGCTTTCTTT
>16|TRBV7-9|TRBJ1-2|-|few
CASSLAGGAANYGYTF
TGTGCCAGCAGCTTAGCGGGAGGGGCCGCCAACTATGGCTACACCTTC
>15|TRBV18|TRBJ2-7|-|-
CASSREGSASYEQYF
TGTGCCAGCTCACGAGAGGGTAGCGCATCCTACGAGCAGTACTTC
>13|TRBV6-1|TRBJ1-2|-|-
CASSEEGRYGYTF
TGTGCCAGCAGTGAGGAGGGGAGGTATGGCTACACCTTC
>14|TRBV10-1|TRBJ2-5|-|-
CASSAPGRVETQYF
TGCGCCAGCAGTGCGCCCGGCAGGGTGGAGACCCAGTACTTC
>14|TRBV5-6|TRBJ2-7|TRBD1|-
CASRGRTGNYEQYF
TGTGCCAGCAGGGGGCGGACAGGGAACTACGAGCAGTACTTC
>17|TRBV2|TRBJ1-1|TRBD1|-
CASSTPRRGQGGTEAFF
TGTGCCAGCAGTACCCCAAGACGGGGGCAGGGGGGCACTGAAGCTTTCTTT
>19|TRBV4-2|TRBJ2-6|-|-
CASSQAPHSGFTGANVLTF
TGTGCCAGCAGCCAAGCCCCTCATTCAGGGTTTACTGGGGCCAACGTCCTGACTTTC
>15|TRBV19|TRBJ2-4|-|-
CASSTLRLAKNIQYF
TGTGCCAGTAGTACCCTAAGATTAGCCAAAAACATTCAGTACTTC
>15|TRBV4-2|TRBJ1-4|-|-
CASSLHQGGDEKLFF
TGTGCCAGCAGCTTACATCAGGGAGGGGATGAAAAACTGTTTTTT
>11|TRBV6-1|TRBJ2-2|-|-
CASRIHGELFF
TGTGCCAGCAGAATACACGGGGAGCTGTTTTTT
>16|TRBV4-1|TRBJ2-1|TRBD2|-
CASSLALAGGPFEQFF
TGCGCCAGCAGCCTAGCGCTAGCGGGAGGGCCTTTTGAGCAGTTCTTC
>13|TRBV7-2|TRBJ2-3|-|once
CASSFTLLDTQYF
TGTGCCAGCAGCTTCACCCTATTGGATACGCAGTATTTT
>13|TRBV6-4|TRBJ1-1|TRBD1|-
CASSYRGGTEAFF
TGTGCCAGCAGTTACAGGGGCGGCACTGAAGCTTTCTTT
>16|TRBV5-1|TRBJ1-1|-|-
CASSLVAGGMNTEAFF
TGCGCCAGCAGCTTGGTGGCAGGAGGAATGAACACTGAAGCTTTCTTT
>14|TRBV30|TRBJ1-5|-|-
CAWSVMTVNQPQHF
TGTGCCTGGAGTGTAATGACAGTCAATCAGCCCCAGCATTTT
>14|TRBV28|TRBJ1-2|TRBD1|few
CASSFLDRDYGYTF
TGTGCCAGCAGTTTTTTGGACAGGGACTATGGCTACACCTTC
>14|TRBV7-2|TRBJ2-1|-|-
CASSFYRDNNEQFF
TGTGCCAGCAGCTTCTACAGGGACAACAATGAGCAGTTCTTC
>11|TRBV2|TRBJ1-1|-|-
CASRLNTEAFF
TGTGCCAGCCGGTTGAACACTGAAGCTTTCTTT
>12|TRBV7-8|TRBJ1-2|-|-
CASSLAGRDYTF
TGTGCCAGCAGCTTAGCCGGCCGGGACTACACCTTC
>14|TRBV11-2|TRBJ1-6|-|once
CASTLRLTNSPLHF
TGTGCCAGCACCTTACGCCTAACCAATTCACCCCTCCACTTT
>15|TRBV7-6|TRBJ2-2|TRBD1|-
CASASRQGLTGELFF
TGTGCCAGCGCGTCTCGACAGGGCCTCACCGGGGAGCTGTTTTTT
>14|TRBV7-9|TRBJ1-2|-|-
CASSLGKVGTGYTF
TGTGCCAGCAGCTTAGGTAAAGTCGGTACGGGCTACACCTTC
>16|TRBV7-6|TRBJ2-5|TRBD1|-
CASSLNQGQGVETQYF
TGTGCCAGCAGCTTAAATCAGGGACAGGGGGTAGAGACCCAGTACTTC
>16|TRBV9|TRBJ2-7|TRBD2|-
CASSGPLTSGMREQYF
TGTGCCAGCAGCGGCCCCTTGACTAGCGGGATGCGCGAGCAGTACTTC
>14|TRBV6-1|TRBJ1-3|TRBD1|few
CASTLGTGGHTIYF
TGTGCCAGCACCTTAGGGACAGGTGGGCACACCATATATTTT
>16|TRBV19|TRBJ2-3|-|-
CASSPLTGSRTDTQYF
TGTGCCAGTAGTCCCTTGACAGGCTCTCGCACAGATACGCAGTATTTT
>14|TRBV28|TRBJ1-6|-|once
CASSFRGKNSPLHF
TGTGCCAGCAGTTTCCGAGGGAAAAATTCACCCCTCCACTTT
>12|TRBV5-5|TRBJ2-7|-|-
CASSPGAYEQYF
TGTGCCAGCAGCCCTGGGGCGTACGAGCAGTACTTC
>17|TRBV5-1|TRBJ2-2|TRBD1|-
CASSPDRDSLTTGELFF
TGCGCCAGCAGCCCGGACCGGGACAGCTTAACCACCGGGGAGCTGTTTTTT
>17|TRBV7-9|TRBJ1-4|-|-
CASSPRTGSGRNEKLFF
TGTGCCAGCAGCCCTAGAACAGGGTCAGGACGTAATGAAAAACTGTTTTTT
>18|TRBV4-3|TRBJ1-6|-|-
CASSQDLGSGVGNSPLHF
TGCGCCAGCAGCCAAGATCTGGGGTCGGGGGTGGGTAATTCACCCCTCCACTTT
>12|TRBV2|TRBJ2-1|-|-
CASMPGYNEQFF
TGTGCCAGCATGCCAGGGTACAATGAGCAGTTCTTC
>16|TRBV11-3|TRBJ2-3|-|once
CASSSGQLGLKDTQYF
TGTGCCAGCAGCTCTGGACAGTTGGGGTTGAAAGATACGCAGTATTTT
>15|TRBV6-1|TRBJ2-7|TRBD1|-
CASSVRTGGGYEQYF
TGTGCCAGCAGTGTTCGGACAGGGGGCGGGTACGAGCAGTACTTC
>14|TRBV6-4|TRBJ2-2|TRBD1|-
CAPPPRGLTGELFF
TGTGCCCCTCCTCCCAGGGGGTTGACCGGGGAGCTGTTTTTT
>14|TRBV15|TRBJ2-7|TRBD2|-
CATSRGLAGHEQYF
TGTGCCACCAGCAGGGGACTAGCGGGACACGAGCAGTACTTC
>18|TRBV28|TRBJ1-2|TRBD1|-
CASSSLGTGGWTNYGYTF
TGTGCCAGCAGTTCACTCGGGACAGGGGGATGGACTAACTATGGCTACACCTTC
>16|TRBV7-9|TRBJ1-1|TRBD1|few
CASSPYRGGGDTEAFF
TGTGCCAGCAGCCCGTACAGGGGCGGAGGGGACACTGAAGCTTTCTTT
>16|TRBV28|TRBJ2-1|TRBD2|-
CASSFLAGGWDNEQFF
TGTGCCAGCAGTTTCCTAGCGGGAGGGTGGGACAATGAGCAGTTCTTC
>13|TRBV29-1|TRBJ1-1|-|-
CSVQIQGLPEAFF
TGCAGCGTTCAAATCCAGGGTCTCCCTGAAGCTTTCTTT
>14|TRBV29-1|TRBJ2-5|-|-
CSVAHSGGEGTQYF
TGCAGCGTTGCCCATAGCGGAGGAGAAGGGACCCAGTACTTC
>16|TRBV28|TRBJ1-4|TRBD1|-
CASSARQGFTGEKLFF
TGTGCCAGCAGTGCGCGACAGGGATTCACGGGGGAAAAACTGTTTTTT
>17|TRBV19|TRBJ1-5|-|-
CASSMVSGRDSNQPQHF
TGTGCCAGTAGTATGGTTTCGGGCAGGGATAGCAATCAGCCCCAGCATTTT